This is a list of T cell receptor beta chains from one sample in a study of T cell changes during pregnancy in multiple sclerosis. Using immunoSEQ multiplex PCR, the repertoire was profiled, and TCRdb retains in-frame clones only, with some absent. The sample has around 81,000 clones; around 90% are singletons. The sample in question was peripheral blood, obtained after pregnancy. The receptors come from a female donor in good health, enrolled as a control in a pregnancy study. CDR3s include the opening cysteine and the closing phenylalanine or tryptophan. D genes are given only for firm matches. A clone size is listed for some rows: how often the clone was seen (once, few, many), or a class if it is expanded.

clone_size: -
d_call: TRBD2
cdr3_length: 16
v_call: TRBV19
j_call: TRBJ2-7
cdr3_nt: TGTGCCAGTAGTATTTTGGGGCGGGAGGAGTCTCACGAGCAGTACTTC
cdr3_aa: CASSILGREESHEQYF

clone_size: few
d_call: -
cdr3_length: 15
v_call: TRBV27
j_call: TRBJ1-2
cdr3_nt: TGTGCCAGCAGTTTATCTACCGGGAGCCTTTATGGCTACACCTTC
cdr3_aa: CASSLSTGSLYGYTF

clone_size: -
d_call: TRBD1
cdr3_length: 14
v_call: TRBV2
j_call: TRBJ2-7
cdr3_nt: TGTGCCAGCAGTTGGACAGGGCCTACCTACGAGCAGTACTTC
cdr3_aa: CASSWTGPTYEQYF

clone_size: few
d_call: TRBD1
cdr3_length: 15
v_call: TRBV4-1
j_call: TRBJ1-5
cdr3_nt: TGCGCCAGCAGCCTCTACAGGGGTGGCAATCAGCCCCAGCATTTT
cdr3_aa: CASSLYRGGNQPQHF

clone_size: few
d_call: -
cdr3_length: 12
v_call: TRBV7-9
j_call: TRBJ1-5
cdr3_nt: TGTGCCAGCAGCCTAAAGACAGGCCACCAGCATTTT
cdr3_aa: CASSLKTGHQHF

clone_size: -
d_call: TRBD2
cdr3_length: 16
v_call: TRBV29-1
j_call: TRBJ2-1
cdr3_nt: TGCAGCGTTGATGAAATAGCGGGAAGCTCCTACAATGAGCAGTTCTTC
cdr3_aa: CSVDEIAGSSYNEQFF

clone_size: once
d_call: TRBD1
cdr3_length: 16
v_call: TRBV4-2
j_call: TRBJ1-1
cdr3_nt: TGTGCCAGCAGCCAAGAATCTGGACAGGGGGCCGGTGGAGCTTTCTTT
cdr3_aa: CASSQESGQGAGGAFF

clone_size: -
d_call: TRBD1
cdr3_length: 14
v_call: TRBV18
j_call: TRBJ2-7
cdr3_nt: TGTGCCAGCTACAGGGGCTCTGGGGATTACGAGCAGTACTTC
cdr3_aa: CASYRGSGDYEQYF

clone_size: -
d_call: TRBD2
cdr3_length: 16
v_call: TRBV5-1
j_call: TRBJ2-2
cdr3_nt: TGCGCCAGCAGCGTACGGACTAGCGTGAACACCGGGGAGCTGTTTTTT
cdr3_aa: CASSVRTSVNTGELFF

clone_size: -
d_call: TRBD2
cdr3_length: 17
v_call: TRBV7-9
j_call: TRBJ2-5
cdr3_nt: TGTGCCAGCAGCTTCTCCGGACTAGCGGGGGGCCAAGAGACCCAGTACTTC
cdr3_aa: CASSFSGLAGGQETQYF

clone_size: -
d_call: -
cdr3_length: 13
v_call: TRBV5-4
j_call: TRBJ1-1
cdr3_nt: TGTGCCAGCGGCCAAGAATTGAACACTGAAGCTTTCTTT
cdr3_aa: CASGQELNTEAFF

clone_size: -
d_call: TRBD1
cdr3_length: 13
v_call: TRBV19
j_call: TRBJ2-7
cdr3_nt: TGTGCCAGTAGGAGGGGGCGCTCCTACGAGCAGTACTTC
cdr3_aa: CASRRGRSYEQYF

clone_size: -
d_call: TRBD1
cdr3_length: 13
v_call: TRBV19
j_call: TRBJ2-3
cdr3_nt: TGTGCCAGTAGTATCCAGGGGGCAGATACGCAGTATTTT
cdr3_aa: CASSIQGADTQYF

clone_size: -
d_call: TRBD1
cdr3_length: 13
v_call: TRBV4-1
j_call: TRBJ1-2
cdr3_nt: TGCGCCAGCAGCCAAGGCACAGGGGATGGCTACACCTTC
cdr3_aa: CASSQGTGDGYTF

clone_size: -
d_call: -
cdr3_length: 15
v_call: TRBV9
j_call: TRBJ1-1
cdr3_nt: TGTGCCAGCAGCGTTCTACAGGACCCGAACACTGAAGCTTTCTTT
cdr3_aa: CASSVLQDPNTEAFF

clone_size: -
d_call: -
cdr3_length: 15
v_call: TRBV18
j_call: TRBJ2-1
cdr3_nt: TGTGCCAGCTCACCATTTACAGGGAACGGTCATGAGCAGTTCTTC
cdr3_aa: CASSPFTGNGHEQFF

clone_size: -
d_call: -
cdr3_length: 12
v_call: TRBV19
j_call: TRBJ2-4
cdr3_nt: TGTGCCAGTAGTACAGGCAAAAACATTCAGTACTTC
cdr3_aa: CASSTGKNIQYF

clone_size: once
d_call: -
cdr3_length: 16
v_call: TRBV9
j_call: TRBJ2-3
cdr3_nt: TGTGCCAGCAGCGTAGATCCGGGAGATTTCGCAGATACGCAGTATTTT
cdr3_aa: CASSVDPGDFADTQYF

clone_size: -
d_call: -
cdr3_length: 11
v_call: TRBV20-1
j_call: TRBJ2-5
cdr3_nt: TGCAGTGCTAGAGAGAGAGAGACCCAGTACTTC
cdr3_aa: CSARERETQYF

clone_size: once
d_call: -
cdr3_length: 12
v_call: TRBV27
j_call: TRBJ1-1
cdr3_nt: TGTGCCAGCAGTTCCCAGGGCACTGAAGCTTTCTTT
cdr3_aa: CASSSQGTEAFF

clone_size: -
d_call: TRBD1
cdr3_length: 16
v_call: TRBV28
j_call: TRBJ1-6
cdr3_nt: TGTGCCAGCAGCCCATCAGGGGGCCCCTATAATTCACCCCTCCACTTT
cdr3_aa: CASSPSGGPYNSPLHF

clone_size: -
d_call: -
cdr3_length: 18
v_call: TRBV28
j_call: TRBJ2-2
cdr3_nt: TGTGCCAGCAAAGGAGCCACGGGAGCGGCCACCGGGACCGGGGAGCTGTTTTTT
cdr3_aa: CASKGATGAATGTGELFF

clone_size: -
d_call: -
cdr3_length: 14
v_call: TRBV9
j_call: TRBJ1-6
cdr3_nt: TGTGCCAGCAGCGTAGGTACAGGGAATTCACCCCTCCACTTT
cdr3_aa: CASSVGTGNSPLHF

clone_size: -
d_call: -
cdr3_length: 19
v_call: TRBV29-1
j_call: TRBJ2-7
cdr3_nt: TGCAGCGTTTCCACCTCCGGGACACCTACGGGACGCTTGACCTACGAGCAGTACTTC
cdr3_aa: CSVSTSGTPTGRLTYEQYF

clone_size: -
d_call: TRBD2
cdr3_length: 14
v_call: TRBV19
j_call: TRBJ2-7
cdr3_nt: TGTGCCAGTAGTCCTATTAGCGGGACTGACGAGCAGTACTTC
cdr3_aa: CASSPISGTDEQYF

clone_size: -
d_call: TRBD1
cdr3_length: 13
v_call: TRBV6-4
j_call: TRBJ1-2
cdr3_nt: TGTGCCAGCAGTGTTCACAGGGGGCAAGGCTACACCTTC
cdr3_aa: CASSVHRGQGYTF

clone_size: -
d_call: -
cdr3_length: 11
v_call: TRBV6-5
j_call: TRBJ2-5
cdr3_nt: TGTGCCAGCAGTTTCCGAGAGACCCAGTACTTC
cdr3_aa: CASSFRETQYF

clone_size: -
d_call: -
cdr3_length: 13
v_call: TRBV5-4
j_call: TRBJ1-1
cdr3_nt: TGTGCCAGCAGCCGACAGGCGGACACTGAAGCTTTCTTT
cdr3_aa: CASSRQADTEAFF

clone_size: -
d_call: -
cdr3_length: 18
v_call: TRBV19
j_call: TRBJ1-4
cdr3_nt: TGTGCCAGTACCCCGACACCTCAGGGTCGGATAACTAATGAAAAACTGTTTTTT
cdr3_aa: CASTPTPQGRITNEKLFF

clone_size: -
d_call: TRBD2
cdr3_length: 15
v_call: TRBV29-1
j_call: TRBJ2-3
cdr3_nt: TGCAGCGTTGGGGGGACTAGCGGGGCCCGGTATACGCAGTATTTT
cdr3_aa: CSVGGTSGARYTQYF

clone_size: -
d_call: TRBD1
cdr3_length: 14
v_call: TRBV19
j_call: TRBJ2-7
cdr3_nt: TGTGCCAGTAGTATCCGGGACAGGGACTACGAGCAGTACTTC
cdr3_aa: CASSIRDRDYEQYF

clone_size: -
d_call: -
cdr3_length: 13
v_call: TRBV19
j_call: TRBJ2-7
cdr3_nt: TGTGCCAGTAGCGCCTTCGGTGCGTACGAGCAGTACTTC
cdr3_aa: CASSAFGAYEQYF

clone_size: -
d_call: -
cdr3_length: 15
v_call: TRBV28
j_call: TRBJ1-5
cdr3_nt: TGTGCCAGCAGTTCGGGGTTGTATAGCAATCAGCCCCAGCATTTT
cdr3_aa: CASSSGLYSNQPQHF

clone_size: once
d_call: -
cdr3_length: 14
v_call: TRBV19
j_call: TRBJ2-3
cdr3_nt: TGTGCCAGTAGTTCGGACAGTTCCACAGATACGCAGTATTTT
cdr3_aa: CASSSDSSTDTQYF

clone_size: -
d_call: TRBD2
cdr3_length: 15
v_call: TRBV5-6
j_call: TRBJ2-1
cdr3_nt: TGTGCCAGCAGCTCCTCTAGCGGGAGTCAGTTTGAGCAGTTCTTC
cdr3_aa: CASSSSSGSQFEQFF